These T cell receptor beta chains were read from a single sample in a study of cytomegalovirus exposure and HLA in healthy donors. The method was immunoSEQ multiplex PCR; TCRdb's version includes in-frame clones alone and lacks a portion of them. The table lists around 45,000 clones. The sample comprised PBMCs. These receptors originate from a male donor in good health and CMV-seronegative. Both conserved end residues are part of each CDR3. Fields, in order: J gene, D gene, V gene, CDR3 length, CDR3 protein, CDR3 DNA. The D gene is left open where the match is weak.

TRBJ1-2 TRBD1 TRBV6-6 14 CASSGTGVDYGYTF TGTGCCAGCAGTGGGACAGGGGTGGATTATGGCTACACCTTC
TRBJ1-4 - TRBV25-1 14 CASRETATNEKLFF TGTGCCAGCAGGGAGACAGCAACTAATGAAAAACTGTTTTTT
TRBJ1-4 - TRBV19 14 CASSPQGVHEKLFF TGTGCCAGTAGCCCCCAAGGGGTACATGAAAAACTGTTTTTT
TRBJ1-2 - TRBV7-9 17 CASSLTGLTGTNYGYTF TGTGCCAGCAGCTTAACGGGCCTAACAGGGACTAACTATGGCTACACCTTC
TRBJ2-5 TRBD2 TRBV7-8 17 CASSPRTSGATGETQYF TGTGCCAGCAGCCCGAGGACTAGCGGGGCTACTGGTGAGACCCAGTACTTC
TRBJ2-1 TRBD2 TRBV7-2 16 CASSSLAGVSYNEQFF TGTGCCAGCAGCTCGTTAGCGGGGGTATCCTACAATGAGCAGTTCTTC
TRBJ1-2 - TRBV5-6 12 CASNSRGGGYTF TGTGCCAGCAACTCTAGGGGAGGAGGCTACACCTTC
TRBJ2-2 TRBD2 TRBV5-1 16 CASSSTAGGNTGELFF TGCGCCAGCAGCTCTACCGCGGGGGGGAACACCGGGGAGCTGTTTTTT
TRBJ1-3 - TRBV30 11 CAAEVFDTIYF TGTGCCGCCGAGGTCTTTGACACCATATATTTT
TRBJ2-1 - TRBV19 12 CASSIRGNEQFF TGTGCCAGTAGTATCAGAGGCAATGAGCAGTTCTTC
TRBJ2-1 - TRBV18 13 CASSPSAESGQFF TGTGCCAGCTCCCCTAGCGCGGAGTCGGGGCAGTTCTTC
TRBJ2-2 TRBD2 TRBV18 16 CASSRGLAPLQEELFF TGTGCCAGCTCACGGGGACTAGCTCCCCTCCAAGAGGAGCTGTTTTTT
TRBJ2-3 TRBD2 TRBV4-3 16 CASSATSGGATDTQYF TGCGCCAGCAGCGCTACTAGCGGGGGGGCCACAGATACGCAGTATTTT
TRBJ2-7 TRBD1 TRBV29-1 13 CSVKDRVTYEQYF TGCAGCGTGAAGGACAGGGTAACCTACGAGCAGTACTTC
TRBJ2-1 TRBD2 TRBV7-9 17 CASSLGGGASGYNEQFF TGTGCCAGCAGCTTAGGCGGGGGGGCCTCTGGCTACAATGAGCAGTTCTTC
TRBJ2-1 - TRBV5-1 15 CASSLEAGAVDEQFF TGCGCCAGCAGCTTGGAGGCGGGGGCGGTCGATGAGCAGTTCTTC
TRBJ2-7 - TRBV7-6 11 CASSNSYEQYF TGTGCCAGCAGCAACAGTTACGAGCAGTACTTC
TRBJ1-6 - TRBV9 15 CASSARSSYNSPLHF TGTGCCAGCAGCGCGAGGAGCTCCTATAATTCACCCCTCCACTTT
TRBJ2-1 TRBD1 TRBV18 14 CASSPGQGYNEQFF TGTGCCAGCTCGCCGGGACAGGGGTACAATGAGCAGTTCTTC
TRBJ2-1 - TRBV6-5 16 CASSFGRTIPYNEQFF TGTGCCAGCAGTTTTGGTAGAACTATCCCCTACAATGAGCAGTTCTTC
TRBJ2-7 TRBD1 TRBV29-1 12 CSGLDRGDEQYF TGCAGCGGCCTAGACAGGGGCGACGAGCAGTACTTC
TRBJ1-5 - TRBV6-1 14 CASSEGQVNQPQHF TGTGCCAGCAGTGAAGGCCAGGTCAATCAGCCCCAGCATTTT
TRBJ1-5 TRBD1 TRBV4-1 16 CASSHPGLRGDQPQHF TGCGCCAGCAGCCACCCGGGACTCAGGGGGGATCAGCCCCAGCATTTT
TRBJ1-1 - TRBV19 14 CASSSLSMNTEAFF TGTGCCAGTAGTAGCTTGAGCATGAACACTGAAGCTTTCTTT
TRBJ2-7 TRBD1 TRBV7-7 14 CASSLGQGGHEQYF TGTGCTAGCAGCCTGGGACAGGGTGGCCACGAGCAGTACTTC
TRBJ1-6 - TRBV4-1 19 CASSQDHPDTYSYNSPLHF TGCGCCAGCAGCCAAGACCATCCGGACACCTACTCCTATAATTCACCCCTCCACTTT
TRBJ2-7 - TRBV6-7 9 CAIQFKQYF TGTGCCATCCAGTTTAAGCAGTACTTC
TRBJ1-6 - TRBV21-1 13 CASSKDNNSPLHF TGTGCCAGCAGCAAAGACAATAATTCACCCCTCCACTTT
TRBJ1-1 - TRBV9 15 CASSVGQGMNTEAFF TGTGCCAGCAGCGTAGGCCAGGGGATGAACACTGAAGCTTTCTTT
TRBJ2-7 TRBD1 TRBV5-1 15 CASRHAPGQGQEQYF TGCGCCAGCAGACATGCTCCGGGACAGGGTCAAGAGCAGTACTTC
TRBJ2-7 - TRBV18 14 CASSSTGLGYEQYF TGTGCCAGCTCATCTACAGGGCTAGGGTACGAGCAGTACTTC
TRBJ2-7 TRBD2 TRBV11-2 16 CASSTRTSGGRYEQYF TGTGCCAGCAGCACCAGGACTAGCGGGGGACGCTACGAGCAGTACTTC
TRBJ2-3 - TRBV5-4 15 CASSLRTRSTDTQYF TGTGCCAGCAGCTTGAGGACAAGGAGCACAGATACGCAGTATTTT
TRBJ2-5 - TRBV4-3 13 CASSQDTVETQYF TGCGCCAGCAGCCAAGACACAGTGGAGACCCAGTACTTC
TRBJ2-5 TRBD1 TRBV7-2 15 CASSFFQGVQETQYF TGTGCCAGCAGCTTCTTCCAGGGGGTCCAAGAGACCCAGTACTTC
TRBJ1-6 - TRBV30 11 CAWTLNSPLHF TGTGCCTGGACCCTGAATTCACCCCTCCACTTT
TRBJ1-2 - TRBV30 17 CAWSREGRVVFDYGYTF TGTGCCTGGAGTAGGGAAGGCAGGGTTGTGTTTGACTATGGCTACACCTTC
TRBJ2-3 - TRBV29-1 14 CSVGIGLATDTQYF TGCAGCGTTGGAATCGGTCTAGCGACAGATACGCAGTATTTT
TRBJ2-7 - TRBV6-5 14 CANRYSSLSYEQYF TGTGCCAACCGTTACTCGAGCTTGTCCTACGAGCAGTACTTC
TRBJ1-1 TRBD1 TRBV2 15 CASSGPGTGNTEAFF TGTGCCAGCAGTGGGCCCGGGACAGGGAACACTGAAGCTTTCTTT
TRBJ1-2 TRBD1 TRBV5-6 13 CASSRGTGDGYTF TGTGCCAGCAGCCGTGGGACAGGAGATGGCTACACCTTC
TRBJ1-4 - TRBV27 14 CASSSGAANEKLFF TGTGCCAGCAGTTCAGGGGCGGCTAATGAAAAACTGTTTTTT
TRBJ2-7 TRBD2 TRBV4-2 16 CASSQEPAGASYEQYF TGTGCCAGCAGCCAAGAGCCAGCGGGGGCCTCCTACGAGCAGTACTTC
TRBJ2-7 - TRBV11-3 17 CASSWAYTYRGGYEQYF TGTGCCAGCAGCTGGGCCTACACCTACAGGGGAGGTTACGAGCAGTACTTC
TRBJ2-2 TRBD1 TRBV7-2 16 CASSLRGTGVGGELFF TGTGCCAGCAGCTTACGAGGGACAGGGGTTGGCGGGGAGCTGTTTTTT
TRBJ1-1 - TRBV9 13 CASSVDVGVVAFF TGTGCCAGCAGCGTAGATGTAGGGGTTGTCGCTTTCTTT
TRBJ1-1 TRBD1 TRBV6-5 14 CASSSGDRQTEAFF TGTGCCAGCAGTTCCGGGGACAGACAGACTGAAGCTTTCTTT
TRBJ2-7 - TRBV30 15 CAWSVYRVGAYEQYF TGTGCCTGGAGTGTATACAGGGTGGGGGCCTACGAGCAGTACTTC
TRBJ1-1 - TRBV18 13 CASSPLRGTEAFF TGTGCCAGCTCACCGCTACGCGGGACTGAAGCTTTCTTT
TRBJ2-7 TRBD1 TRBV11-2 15 CASSETGAGIWEQYF TGTGCCAGCAGTGAGACAGGGGCGGGGATATGGGAGCAGTACTTC
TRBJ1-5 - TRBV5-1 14 CASSQGTSEQPQHF TGCGCCAGCAGCCAGGGGACATCCGAACAGCCCCAGCATTTT
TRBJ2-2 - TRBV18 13 CASSPRALVELFF TGTGCCAGCTCACCGCGGGCTCTAGTAGAGCTGTTTTTT
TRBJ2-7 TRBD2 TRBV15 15 CATSSGRTVSYEQYF TGTGCCACCAGCTCCGGGAGGACGGTTTCCTACGAGCAGTACTTC
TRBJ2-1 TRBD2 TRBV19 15 CASSRGGSSYNEQFF TGTGCCAGTAGTCGGGGGGGAAGCTCCTACAATGAGCAGTTCTTC